What follows are 2 T cell receptor beta chains derived from one specimen sequenced in a study of T cell repertoires in cytomegalovirus infection. Via MiXCR, TCRdb re-called the reads, giving one row per CDR3 protein. The sample records about 7,500 distinct CDR3 sequences, roughly half being singletons. No antigen is known for these receptors. Sequencing was carried out using PBMCs, sequenced either directly or after in vitro stimulation (not recorded which). These receptors came from a human donor in good health (CMV status not recorded). Some clones in this sample may be carry-over from other donors' samples.

J is TRBJ2-5 and V is TRBV2; TRBD2 aligns across 11 bases. The CDR3 runs to 13 residues. Trimming at V came to 10 bases and at J to 5 bases, leaving 6 bases not matched to a gene. Germline CDR1 and CDR2: SNHLY and FYNNEI. CDR3 loop: CAISLAGGETQYF. In DNA form, the CDR3 reads TGTGCCATAAGCTTAGCGGGAGGGGAGACCCAGTACTTC. The whole variable domain, filled in from reference TRBV2 and TRBJ2-5, reads EPEVTQTPSHQVTQMGQEVILRCVPISNHLYFYWYRQILGQKVEFLVSFYNNEISEKSEIFDDQFSVERPDGSNFTLKIRSTKLEDSAMYFCAISLAGGETQYFGPGTRLLVL.

Worth noting for this clonotype: A much more abundant neighbour one base away suggests this may be a read error. The V call is TRBV7-2, the J call TRBJ1-5; D remains ambiguous. Per germline, CDR1 SGHTA and CDR2 FQGNSA. The CDR3 is 14 residues long. Here the CDR3 DNA reads TGTGCCAGCAGCCCTCTCGGTAGCAATCAGCCCCCGCATTTT. Translating it yields CASSPLGSNQPPHF.